Presented here are 18 T cell receptor beta chains from one specimen sequenced in a study of metastatic and nonmetastatic thyroid tumors. No treatment of any kind had been given to any patient before thyroid surgery. TCRdb re-analyzed the PCR reads through MiXCR. The sample includes around 29,000 clones, 20% to 25% of them seen just once. The sample was blood. The receptors were gathered from a female donor with papillary thyroid cancer or a benign thyroid nodule (not recorded which). Some clones in this sample may be carry-over from other donors' samples.

Ten or more counts support this clone. The chain links TRBV9 to TRBJ1-5; D is perhaps TRBD1 (6 bases). Trimming removed 0 bases at V and 3 bases at J, with 7 bases between. Germline V gene data show CDR1 as SGDLS and CDR2 as YYNGEE. The CDR3 is 14 amino acids. The CDR3 bases are TGTGCCAGCAGCGTAGGGACAGTCAATCAGCCCCAGCATTTT. It yields the protein CASSVGTVNQPQHF. The full variable domain, its missing parts supplied by reference TRBV9 and TRBJ1-5, is DSGVTQTPKHLITATGQRVTLRCSPRSGDLSVYWYQQSLDQGLQFLIQYYNGEERAKGNILERFSAQQFPDLHSELNLSSLELGDSALYFCASSVGTVNQPQHFGDGTRLSIL.

This clone was seen more than once but under ten times. CDR3 in amino acids: CASSLFFINSPLHF. CDR3 DNA: TGTGCCAGCAGCTTATTTTTTATTAATTCACCCCTCCACTTT. V usage is TRBV7-2 and J usage is TRBJ1-6; D gene uncertain. The germline V and J ends were trimmed by 2 bases and 6 bases, with 8 bases remaining between them. The CDR3 spans 14 residues. Germline V gene sequence: CDR1 SGHTA, CDR2 FQGNSA.

The chain has TRBV5-1 and TRBJ1-1; no clear D. Germline V CDR1 and CDR2: SGHRS, YFSETQ. Trimming pared 0 bases from V and 2 bases from J, leaving 8 bases between. The CDR3 is 14 amino acids. Written as DNA, the CDR3 is TGCGCCAGCAGCTTGGGCTTTGGTAACACTGAAGCTTTCTTT. This translates into CASSLGFGNTEAFF.

This clone occurred many times. V usage is TRBV12-3 or TRBV12-4 and J usage is TRBJ1-1; 7 nucleotides align to TRBD1. V lost 6 bases, J lost 2 bases, and 6 bases stayed unmatched. The CDR3 runs to 14 residues. The CDR3 region has the DNA TGTGCCAGCAGGAATACAGGGGATAACACTGAAGCTTTCTTT. It yields the protein CASRNTGDNTEAFF.

Turning to this clone: Since a much larger clone is just one base distant, this may be a read error. V is TRBV24-1 and J is TRBJ2-5, with 8 bases aligning to TRBD1. There are 14 residues in the CDR3. Germline V gene sequence: CDR1 KGHDR, CDR2 SFDVKD. The CDR3 loop reads CATSDRTGRETQHF. CDR3 coding DNA: TGTGCCACCAGTGATCGGACAGGGAGAGAGACCCAGCACTTC.

The V call is TRBV20-1, the J call TRBJ1-3; the D is unclear. In germline, CDR1 is DFQATT, CDR2 SNEGSKA (reference sequence). There are 15 residues in the CDR3. V lost 6 bases and J 3 bases, leaving 18 bases between the germline ends. CDR3 DNA: TGCAGTGCCATGCCCCTGACCGAGGGTGGAAACACCATATATTTT. Translation gives CSAMPLTEGGNTIYF.

The V gene is TRBV28, the J gene TRBJ2-1, with D uncertain. Germline V lookup: CDR1 MDHEN, CDR2 SYDVKM. Trimming took 3 bases from V and 3 from J, leaving 9 bases between them. This CDR3 spans 14 amino acids. This CDR3 is CASSFRRFYNEQFF. The CDR3 nucleotides read TGTGCCAGCAGTTTTAGGCGTTTCTACAATGAGCAGTTCTTC. Complete variable domain (other parts from reference TRBV28 and TRBJ2-1): DVKVTQSSRYLVKRTGEKVFLECVQDMDHENMFWYRQDPGLGLRLIYFSYDVKMKEKGDIPEGYSVSREKKERFSLILESASTNQTSMYLCASSFRRFYNEQFFGPGTRLTVL.

Relative to its sample, this clone is medium-sized. V is TRBV6-1 and J is TRBJ2-7; D is unclear. Germline-derived CDR1 and CDR2 are MNHNS and SASEGT. V was pared by 3 bases and J by 6 bases, with 6 bases between. CDR3 size: 11 residues. In DNA form, the CDR3 reads TGTGCCAGCAGTGATCTAGGCGAGCAGTACTTC. It codes for CASSDLGEQYF.

This clone was counted a few times. Its ends do not fully match the called genes, so a read error is possible. The chain carries TRBV28 and TRBJ1-2; 11 bases fit TRBD1. CDR3 length: 15 residues. Looked up from germline, CDR1 is MDHEN and CDR2 is SYDVKM. The DNA of the CDR3 is TGTGCCAGCACCACGGCCTGGACAGGGGGCCTTGGCCACACCTTC. Its translation is CASTTAWTGGLGHTF.

A few counts support this clone. The gene calls are TRBV20-1 and TRBJ2-7; TRBD2 matches at 8 bases. V trimming: 1 base; J trimming: 4 bases; junction bases outside the gene matches: 3. Germline V CDR1 and CDR2: DFQATT, SNEGSKA (reference sequence). The CDR3 extends over 13 amino acids. DNA for the CDR3: TGCAGTGCTAGAGCGGGAGGGCCTTACGAGCAGTACTTC. Its protein product is CSARAGGPYEQYF.

This clone was observed a handful of times. V gene TRBV6-2 or TRBV6-3 combines with J gene TRBJ1-2, with a possible D match to TRBD1 (5 bases). The germline CDR1 and CDR2 sequences are MNHEY and SVGEGT. This CDR3 contains 14 residues. V gave up 6 bases and J gave up 9 bases, with 20 bases separating them. For the CDR3, the DNA is TGTGCCAGCAGCCAACCCGGGACCAACTTGCGCTACACCTTC. Encoded protein: CASSQPGTNLRYTF.

This clone has only a few counts. This chain connects TRBV28 to TRBJ2-7, with TRBD2 matching 10 bases. The CDR3 has 16 amino acids. The germline V gene encodes CDR1 MDHEN and CDR2 SYDVKM. Germline trimming cut 2 bases from V and 6 bases from J; bases unmatched to any gene: 10. CDR3 sequence (DNA): TGTGCCAGCAGTTTACGGGGACTAGCGTGGGGGGCCGAGCAGTACTTC. It codes for CASSLRGLAWGAEQYF.

This clone occurred many times. The V and J genes are TRBV7-9 and TRBJ1-1; no clear D. The CDR3 totals 13 residues. V lost 1 base, J lost 4 bases, and 7 bases lay in between. The germline V gene encodes CDR1 SEHNR and CDR2 FQNEAQ (reference sequence). CDR3 residues: CASSLDTATEAFF. In nucleotides, the CDR3 is TGTGCCAGCAGCTTAGACACAGCCACTGAAGCTTTCTTT.

This clone appeared a single time. This chain uses TRBV7-3 with TRBJ2-1, with 10 nucleotides matching TRBD2. Germline CDR1 reads SGHTA; CDR2 reads FQGTGA. The CDR3 consists of 17 residues. V shed 1 base, J shed 7 bases, and the junction held 10 bases outside the gene matches. CDR3 sequence reads: CASSLRPSGGANNEQFF. The CDR3 nucleotides are TGTGCCAGCAGCTTAAGACCCAGCGGGGGGGCTAATAATGAGCAGTTCTTC.

J is TRBJ1-5 and V is TRBV12-3 or TRBV12-4; tentatively, D is TRBD1 (6 bases). The CDR3 is 12 amino acids. Trimming removed 6 bases from V and 5 bases from J, with 8 bases in between. For the CDR3, the DNA is TGTGCCAGCAGCCAGGGGTATCAGCCCCAGCATTTT. This encodes CASSQGYQPQHF.

This chain uses TRBV28 with TRBJ2-3; weak D call: TRBD2 (5 bases). Per the germline V gene, CDR1 is MDHEN and CDR2 is SYDVKM. Trimming pared 3 bases from V and 0 bases from J, leaving 13 bases between. The CDR3 is 16 residues long. As DNA, the CDR3 is TGTGCCAGCAGTTTCGGCGAAGAGGGCAGCACAGATACGCAGTATTTT. Translation: CASSFGEEGSTDTQYF. The full variable domain, with the rest looked up from reference TRBV28 and TRBJ2-3, is DVKVTQSSRYLVKRTGEKVFLECVQDMDHENMFWYRQDPGLGLRLIYFSYDVKMKEKGDIPEGYSVSREKKERFSLILESASTNQTSMYLCASSFGEEGSTDTQYFGPGTRLTVL.

In the case of this clone: At one boundary the junction diverges from the germline segment, which might be a read error. The chain uses TRBV7-8 and TRBJ2-1; D might be TRBD1 or TRBD2, each matching 5 bases. This CDR3 is 15 amino acids long. From germline, CDR1 is SGHVS and CDR2 FQNEAQ. This CDR3 is CVSSSPGRHYNEQFF. In DNA, the CDR3 is TGTGTCAGCAGCTCCCCGGGACGGCATTACAATGAGCAGTTCTTC.

J is TRBJ2-7 and V is TRBV9; D is perhaps TRBD1 or TRBD2 (7 bases each). Looked up from germline, CDR1 is SGDLS and CDR2 is YYNGEE. The ends were cut back, 2 bases at V and 4 bases at J, with 13 bases in the middle. The CDR3 has 14 residues. Here the CDR3 reads CASSVGGDSYEQYF. In DNA form, the CDR3 reads TGTGCCAGCAGCGTGGGGGGGGACAGTTACGAGCAGTACTTC.